The rows below give T cell receptor beta chains drawn from one sample of a study of CD4 T cells in relation to SARS-CoV-2 and coronaviruses. Profiled with immunoSEQ multiplex PCR; TCRdb holds only in-frame clones, not every one. This sample carries 50,000 to 70,000 clones, about 90% of them seen once, and the ten largest clones take around 0.4%. The sample consisted of naive CD4+ T cells from PBMCs. Receptors were obtained from an adult with COVID-19. Each CDR3 is given with its conserved first and last residue. D genes are given only for firm matches. The listing skips clone size in some rows; elsewhere it reads once, few, many or a size class.

d_gene	j_gene	abundance	v_gene	CDR3aa	CDR3nt
TRBD2	TRBJ2-1	NA	TRBV7-3	CASSLLAGGGVDEQFF	TGTGCCAGCAGCTTACTGGCGGGAGGGGGTGTGGATGAGCAGTTCTTC
TRBD1	TRBJ2-7	NA	TRBV6-2/TRBV6-3	CASSGQGSSYEQYF	TGTGCCAGCAGCGGACAGGGCAGCTCCTACGAGCAGTACTTC
NA	TRBJ1-2	few	TRBV5-1	CASGTARSGYTF	TGCGCCAGCGGGACTGCGCGGTCTGGCTACACCTTC
NA	TRBJ2-3	NA	TRBV10-3	CALAGPSTDTQYF	TGTGCATTGGCGGGACCTAGCACAGATACGCAGTATTTT
NA	TRBJ2-5	NA	TRBV5-1	CASSLGRAGETQYF	TGCGCCAGCAGCTTGGGCAGGGCTGGGGAGACCCAGTACTTC
NA	TRBJ2-5	NA	TRBV10-3	CAISGTSQETQYF	TGTGCCATCAGCGGGACAAGCCAAGAGACCCAGTACTTC
NA	TRBJ2-1	NA	TRBV6-6	CASSPTGAARSYNEQFF	TGTGCCAGCAGTCCAACAGGCGCTGCTCGCTCCTACAATGAGCAGTTCTTC
TRBD1	TRBJ2-1	NA	TRBV25-1	CASSETGAPNEQFF	TGTGCCAGCAGTGAAACAGGGGCCCCCAATGAGCAGTTCTTC
NA	TRBJ1-4	NA	TRBV5-1	CASSITGRAATNEKLFF	TGCGCCAGCAGCATAACAGGGAGGGCCGCAACTAATGAAAAACTGTTTTTT
NA	TRBJ2-7	NA	TRBV7-8	CASSLGGQYTYEQYF	TGTGCCAGCAGCTTAGGTGGCCAGTACACTTACGAGCAGTACTTC
NA	TRBJ2-2	NA	TRBV28	CASSSPSPGELFF	TGTGCCAGCAGTTCCCCCAGCCCCGGGGAGCTGTTTTTT
NA	TRBJ1-2	NA	TRBV9	CASSSQDGYTF	TGTGCCAGCAGCTCACAGGATGGCTACACCTTC
NA	TRBJ2-3	once	TRBV5-1	CASSLGLISTDTQYF	TGCGCCAGCAGCTTGGGACTTATTAGCACAGATACGCAGTATTTT
NA	TRBJ2-7	NA	TRBV29-1	CSGLSGSYEQYF	TGCAGCGGGCTAAGCGGATCCTACGAGCAGTACTTC
NA	TRBJ1-3	NA	TRBV30	CAWNPNSGNTIYF	TGTGCCTGGAACCCGAACTCTGGAAACACCATATATTTT
TRBD1	TRBJ2-4	NA	TRBV24-1	CATPRAGGPNIQYF	TGTGCCACCCCCCGGGCAGGGGGCCCAAACATTCAGTACTTC
NA	TRBJ2-3	NA	TRBV6-5	CASRLRGTDTQYF	TGTGCCAGCAGGCTCCGGGGCACAGATACGCAGTATTTT
TRBD1	TRBJ1-1	once	TRBV5-1	CASSPSGTVNTEAFF	TGCGCCAGCAGCCCTAGCGGGACAGTGAACACTGAAGCTTTCTTT